The 8 T cell receptor beta chains presented below share a single source sample, sequenced in a study of cytomegalovirus exposure and HLA in healthy donors (dated by TCRdb to the late 2010s). To prepare the library, the immunoSEQ multiplex PCR assay was applied. The multiplex PCR relied on a mix of 60 forward primers for TCR Vbeta segments and 13 reverse primers for TCR Jbeta segments. The clones in this table, taken by TCRdb from immuneACCESS, are in-frame only. Not every clone is retained; where verified, under half of the shortfall comes from an unresolved V gene, and the cause of the rest is unknown. The sample data list 110,000 or so clones, and approximately 75% of these were observed just once. About 4.9% of the sample comes from the top ten. Sequencing used PBMCs. The origin of the receptors is a man in his forties or fifties in good health and CMV-seropositive.

CDR3: CASSRLPTGTGNSYEQYF. CDR3 sequence (DNA): TGCGCCAGCAGCCGCCTTCCCACCGGGACAGGGAACTCCTACGAGCAGTACTTC. The rearrangement links TRBV5-1 to TRBJ2-7, with 9 bases lining up with TRBD1. V gave up 4 bases and J gave up 0 bases; unmatched junction bases: 14. Looked up from germline, CDR1 is SGHRS and CDR2 is YFSETQ. The CDR3 is 18 amino acids.

The chain joins TRBV2 to TRBJ2-7; 9 bases align to TRBD1. The V gene end was trimmed by 2 bases and the J gene end by 1 base; junction bases not matched to a gene: 3. Germline V gene data show CDR1 as SNHLY and CDR2 as FYNNEI. There are 15 residues in the CDR3. In nucleotides, the CDR3 is TGTGCCAGCAGTGAATGGGACAGGGAATCCTACGAGCAGTACTTC. Translating gives CASSEWDRESYEQYF.

This clone was detected only once. V gene TRBV6-6 combines with J gene TRBJ2-1; D is unresolved. The CDR3 is 14 amino acids. Trimming shortened V by 5 bases and J by 0 bases, and 8 bases separated the two germline ends. Germline lookup yields CDR1 MNHNY and CDR2 SVGAGI (reference sequence). CDR3 sequence: CASSNPSSYNEQFF. CDR3 sequence (DNA): TGTGCCAGCAGTAACCCCAGCTCCTACAATGAGCAGTTCTTC.

This clone was recorded a few times. This sequence joins TRBV28 and TRBJ1-1, with 7 bases identical to TRBD1. With V trimmed by 6 bases and J by 10 bases, 8 bases remained unmatched. CDR1 is MDHEN, CDR2 SYDVKM, per germline. CDR3 length: 12 amino acids. CDR3 nucleotides: TGTGCCAGCAGGGGTACAGGGGACGGAGCTTTCTTT. It specifies CASRGTGDGAFF.

This chain connects TRBV28 to TRBJ2-7; 8 bases are a match to TRBD1. In germline, CDR1 is MDHEN, CDR2 SYDVKM. CDR3 length: 14 amino acids. V lost 6 bases, J lost 1 base, and 5 bases stayed unmatched. The CDR3 DNA follows: TGTGCCAGCAGCGGTACAGGGGGTTCCTACGAGCAGTACTTC. It specifies CASSGTGGSYEQYF.

V is TRBV9 and J is TRBJ1-2; D uncertain. Germline CDR1 SGDLS, CDR2 YYNGEE. This CDR3 is built from 13 residues. V shed 0 bases and J shed 8 bases, with 11 bases lying between them. The CDR3 DNA reads as TGTGCCAGCAGCGTAGTGGAGGGAAGGGGCTACACCTTC. Residues: CASSVVEGRGYTF.

The chain couples TRBV28 to TRBJ1-4; D not certain. Trimming removed 3 bases from V and 8 bases from J, with 22 bases in between. CDR3 length: 17 amino acids. Germline CDR1 MDHEN, CDR2 SYDVKM. CDR3: CASSFPASGSMREKLFF. CDR3 DNA sequence: TGTGCCAGCAGTTTTCCCGCTTCGGGGTCCATGAGGGAAAAACTGTTTTTT.

The CDR3 region has the DNA TGTGCCAGCTCCCTCGGGAGGAACACTGAAGCTTTCTTT. This codes for CASSLGRNTEAFF. The rearrangement joins TRBV28 to TRBJ1-1; D is undetermined. From germline, CDR1 is MDHEN and CDR2 SYDVKM. The length of the CDR3 is 13 residues. V dropped 8 bases and J dropped 1 base, with 11 bases sitting between them.